This T cell receptor beta chain was identified during a study of cytomegalovirus exposure and HLA in healthy donors. Whole-study context: An analysis done earlier identified approximately 120 million unique TCR beta sequences from about 179 million T cells. HLA-typed donors were the source of approximately 88 million unique TCRs, which an early data release held.

Study-wide points: CMV serostatus was the only immune exposure information that was available. Analysis was carried out at a later point, and it linked a missense DCLRE1C variant to TCR beta V- and J-gene trimming.

The germline V gene encodes CDR1 SGHTA and CDR2 FQGNSA. V gave up 0 bases and J gave up 8 bases, with 13 bases separating them. This CDR3 is built from 15 residues. PCR employed 60 Vbeta and 13 Jbeta primers. Some clones are missing from TCRdb's copy, which holds only in-frame ones; the method was immunoSEQ multiplex PCR. The sample has roughly 150,000 clones; roughly 84% are singletons. Notes on this clone: The antigen is undetermined.

The sample taken for sequencing was PBMCs. This clonotype was obtained from a woman aged 18-29 years in good health and CMV-seronegative. The chain recombines TRBV7-2 with TRBJ1-4; D is unresolved. The CDR3 DNA reads as TGTGCCAGCAGCTTAGCCTACCTAGGCGGGGAAAAACTGTTTTTT. It translates to CASSLAYLGGEKLFF. Full variable domain (rest looked up from reference TRBV7-2 and TRBJ1-4): GAGVSQSPSNKVTEKGKDVELRCDPISGHTALYWYRQSLGQGLEFLIYFQGNSAPDKSGLPSDRFSAERTGGSVSTLTIQRTQQEDSAVYLCASSLAYLGGEKLFFGSGTQLSVL.